Each of the 29 T cell receptor beta chains below was sequenced from the same sample in a study of Graves' ophthalmopathy and Graves' hyperthyroidism. Researchers took RNA transcripts and amplified TCR beta CDR3 regions from them. HTBI primers were used in a first-round RT-PCR, which preceded a second-round multiplex PCR. One entry per CDR3 protein results from TCRdb running MiXCR on the multiplex PCR reads. The sample has 200,000 to 250,000 distinct CDR3 sequences; under 25% are singletons. The specimen was peripheral blood. These receptors all stem from a woman aged 50 to 65 with Graves' ophthalmopathy.

Ten or more counts support this clonotype. CDR3 amino acids: CSARRGYEQYF. The CDR3 nucleotides read TGCAGTGCTAGAAGGGGCTACGAGCAGTACTTC. This chain joins TRBV20-1 and TRBJ2-7, with TRBD1 as a possible D gene (5 bases). Germline-derived CDR1 and CDR2 are DFQATT and SNEGSKA (reference sequence). V lost 2 bases to trimming and J lost 3 bases, with 5 bases between them. The CDR3 spans 11 residues.

A remark on this clonotype: One base away lies a much larger clone, so this may be a sequencing read error. The chain joins TRBV4-1 to TRBJ2-7; D is unresolved. The CDR3 extends over 16 amino acids. Germline assignment: CDR1 MGHRA and CDR2 YSYEKL. The CDR3 reads CAISQDPGGALSEQYF. Here the CDR3 DNA reads TGCGCCATCAGCCAAGATCCAGGCGGAGCCCTCAGCGAGCAGTACTTC.

This clonotype occurred many times. The V gene is TRBV20-1, the J gene TRBJ2-5; D tentatively reads TRBD1 or TRBD2 (5 bases each). CDR1 and CDR2 (germline): DFQATT, SNEGSKA (reference sequence). The germline V and J ends were trimmed by 6 bases and 3 bases, with 14 bases remaining between them. The CDR3 runs 13 residues. For the CDR3, the DNA is TGCAGTGCCGTATATTGGGGGAAAGAGACCCAGTACTTC. Amino acids: CSAVYWGKETQYF.

This clonotype was found a few times. The chain uses TRBV24-1 and TRBJ2-7, with D perhaps being TRBD1 or TRBD2 (5 bases each). This CDR3 contains 17 residues. Germline V gene data show CDR1 as KGHDR and CDR2 as SFDVKD. V was shortened by 3 bases and J by 0 bases, with 17 bases between the two germline ends. For the CDR3, the DNA is TGTGCCACCAGTGATCAGAACAGAGGGGATGGCTCCTACGAGCAGTACTTC. Protein product: CATSDQNRGDGSYEQYF.

The gene calls are TRBV2 and TRBJ1-1; D may be TRBD1 (6 bases). Germline loops: CDR1 SNHLY, CDR2 FYNNEI. V was cut by 6 bases and J by 1 base, with 15 bases left in between. The CDR3 totals 15 residues. The CDR3 loop reads CASSSIRGGNTEAFF. The CDR3 DNA reads TGTGCCAGCAGCTCTATTAGAGGGGGGAACACTGAAGCTTTCTTT.

The table lists this clonotype with many counts. The rearrangement uses TRBV15 and TRBJ2-7; 9 positions agree with TRBD1. Trimming took 5 bases from V and 2 from J; bases not matched to a gene: 7. This CDR3 has 15 amino acids. The V gene's germline CDR1 is LNHNV and CDR2 YYDKDF (reference sequence). This CDR3 is CATSPRTGDTYEQYF. The CDR3 nucleotides are TGTGCCACCAGCCCACGGACAGGGGACACCTACGAGCAGTACTTC. Combining the CDR3 with reference TRBV15 and TRBJ2-7 gives the whole variable domain DAMVIQNPRYQVTQFGKPVTLSCSQTLNHNVMYWYQQKSSQAPKLLFHYYDKDFNNEADTPDNFQSRRPNTSFCFLDIRSPGLGDTAMYLCATSPRTGDTYEQYFGPGTRLTVT.

This clonotype was recorded many times. The chain links TRBV5-4 to TRBJ2-7, with TRBD2 matching 8 bases. Trimming took 6 bases from V and 2 from J; bases not matched to a gene: 10. This CDR3 spans 15 amino acids. Germline V gene data show CDR1 as SGHNT and CDR2 as YYREEE (reference sequence). The CDR3, as DNA: TGTGCCAGCACCCTAAGCGGGAGTGCCACCTACGAGCAGTACTTC. This encodes CASTLSGSATYEQYF.

This clonotype has more than one count but fewer than ten. One end of the junction does not line up with germline, which may come from a read error. The chain joins TRBV20-1 to TRBJ2-7, with TRBD1 matching 7 bases. Per germline, CDR1 DFQATT and CDR2 SNEGSKA (reference sequence). The CDR3 loop spans 11 amino acids. CDR3 nucleotide sequence: TGCAGTGCTAGAGATCCCCCGGGACAGCCATTC. Amino acids: CSARDPPGQPF.

The chain has TRBV12-3 or TRBV12-4 and TRBJ2-5; 12 positions agree with TRBD2. Trimming took 3 bases from V and 2 from J; bases not matched to a gene: 4. This CDR3 is built from 16 residues. CDR3 residues: CASSFSLAGGQETQYF. The CDR3, as DNA: TGTGCCAGCAGTTTTTCCCTAGCGGGGGGGCAAGAGACCCAGTACTTC.

This clonotype was seen a single time. V is TRBV19 and J is TRBJ1-2; TRBD1 agrees at 9 bases. CDR1 is LNHDA, CDR2 SQIVND, per germline (reference sequence). The trim removed 4 bases at V and 3 bases at J, leaving 12 bases unmatched. This CDR3 contains 17 residues. The CDR3: CASSKFFLQGAHYGYTF. The DNA of the CDR3 is TGTGCCAGTAGTAAATTCTTCTTACAGGGGGCGCACTATGGCTACACCTTC.

V and J are TRBV15 and TRBJ1-2; D is ambiguous. The germline gives CDR1 LNHNV, CDR2 YYDKDF (reference sequence). V was trimmed by 0 bases and J by 1 base, leaving 9 bases between them. The CDR3 contains 15 residues. The CDR3 loop is CATSRDLGSNYGYTF. In DNA form, the CDR3 reads TGTGCCACCAGCAGAGATCTTGGCAGTAACTATGGCTACACCTTC.

V is TRBV28 and J is TRBJ2-7; 7 bases are a match to TRBD1. Unmatched junction bases numbered 11, after V lost 3 bases and J lost 3 bases. Looked up from germline, CDR1 is MDHEN and CDR2 is SYDVKM. The CDR3 extends over 16 amino acids. CDR3 coding DNA: TGTGCCAGCAGTTTTCAGGGTGGGGACAGACTCTACGAGCAGTACTTC. Translating it yields CASSFQGGDRLYEQYF.

V and J are TRBV11-1 and TRBJ2-7; D perhaps matches TRBD1 (6 bases). CDR1 is SGHAT, CDR2 FQDESV, per germline (reference sequence). CDR3 length: 16 residues. V lost 6 bases and J lost 2, with 20 bases in between. The CDR3 spells CASSSTLWTATYEQYF. DNA of the CDR3: TGTGCCAGCAGTTCTACCCTTTGGACAGCCACCTACGAGCAGTACTTC.

This clonotype has at least ten counts. The rearrangement uses TRBV6-1 and TRBJ2-7, with D tentatively TRBD1 or TRBD2 (6 bases each). The CDR3 is 14 amino acids. Germline V gene sequence: CDR1 MNHNS, CDR2 SASEGT. V was trimmed by 3 bases and J by 2 bases, leaving 11 bases between them. The CDR3 spells CASSDRGGPYEQYF. The CDR3 DNA sequence: TGTGCCAGCAGTGACCGAGGGGGGCCCTACGAGCAGTACTTC.

This clonotype showed up many times. V and J are TRBV12-3 or TRBV12-4 and TRBJ2-5, with 12 bases lining up with TRBD2. This CDR3 contains 15 residues. Trimming removed 5 bases from V and 2 bases from J; junction bases left unmatched: 3. The CDR3 reads CASSTGLAGQETQYF. The CDR3 DNA is TGTGCCAGCAGTACCGGACTAGCGGGACAAGAGACCCAGTACTTC.

This clonotype has at least ten counts. This chain uses TRBV27 with TRBJ2-7, with 9 bases matching TRBD2. Trimming took 7 bases from V and 2 from J; bases not matched to a gene: 9. The CDR3 is made up of 15 amino acids. Germline CDR1 and CDR2: MNHEY and SMNVEV (reference sequence). In nucleotides, the CDR3 is TGTGCCAGCACCCTTAGCGGGAGCCGTACCTACGAGCAGTACTTC. Its translation: CASTLSGSRTYEQYF.

This clonotype was seen ten or more times. V is TRBV6-1 and J is TRBJ2-5; 7 bases agree with TRBD1. The trim removed 4 bases at V and 7 bases at J, leaving 3 bases unmatched. The CDR3 is 12 residues long. The germline CDR1 and CDR2 sequences are MNHNS and SASEGT. The CDR3 DNA reads TGTGCCAGCAGTGGACAGGGATTGACCCAGTACTTC. It specifies CASSGQGLTQYF.

On this clonotype: A read error is possible here, since a much larger clone lies one base away. The chain couples TRBV2 to TRBJ2-7, with a possible D match to TRBD2 (5 bases). Germline V gene lookup returns CDR1 SNHLY and CDR2 FYNNEI. The V gene lost 8 bases and the J gene lost 12 bases, with 8 bases spanning the gap. CDR3 length: 8 residues. The CDR3 loop is CASEEGYF. Here the CDR3 DNA reads TGTGCCAGCGAAGAGGGGTACTTC. The entire variable domain, with the rest obtained from reference TRBV2 and TRBJ2-7, is as follows: EPEVTQTPSHQVTQMGQEVILRCVPISNHLYFYWYRQILGQKVEFLVSFYNNEISEKSEIFDDQFSVERPDGSNFTLKIRSTKLEDSAMYFCASEEGYFGPGTRLTVT.

The chain couples TRBV28 to TRBJ2-5, with 11 bases that match TRBD2. The junction had 6 bases not matched to a gene; V was cut back by 3 bases and J by 3 bases. The germline V gene encodes CDR1 MDHEN and CDR2 SYDVKM. CDR3 size: 16 residues. The CDR3 sequence: CASSLEALAGEETQYF. In DNA, the CDR3 is TGTGCCAGCAGTTTGGAAGCACTAGCGGGGGAAGAGACCCAGTACTTC. Based on the CDR3 plus reference TRBV28 and TRBJ2-5, the full variable domain is DVKVTQSSRYLVKRTGEKVFLECVQDMDHENMFWYRQDPGLGLRLIYFSYDVKMKEKGDIPEGYSVSREKKERFSLILESASTNQTSMYLCASSLEALAGEETQYFGPGTRLLVL.

This clonotype was seen at least ten times. The rearrangement uses TRBV27 and TRBJ1-2; D is perhaps TRBD1 (5 bases). V lost 5 bases, J lost 8 bases, and 15 bases lay in between. The CDR3 extends over 13 amino acids. CDR1 is MNHEY and CDR2 is SMNVEV in the germline V gene (reference sequence). CDR3 loop: CASSPQGKRGYTF. The CDR3, as DNA: TGTGCCAGCAGTCCCCAGGGCAAGAGAGGCTACACCTTC.

The table lists this clonotype with a few counts. This chain uses TRBV5-1 with TRBJ1-3; D is unclear. The CDR3 length is 17 residues. Germline V gene data show CDR1 as SGHRS and CDR2 as YFSETQ. V was cut by 0 bases and J by 0 bases, with 13 bases left in between. In DNA, the CDR3 is TGCGCCAGCAGCTTGGTAGCGTCTTTCACCTCTGGAAACACCATATATTTT. Translated: CASSLVASFTSGNTIYF.

This chain links TRBV27 with TRBJ2-2, with a possible D match to TRBD1 (6 bases). There are 14 residues in the CDR3. The ends were cut back, 8 bases at V and 2 bases at J, with 12 bases in the middle. From germline, CDR1 is MNHEY and CDR2 SMNVEV (reference sequence). The CDR3 sequence is CASLDRSNTGELFF. DNA of the CDR3: TGTGCCAGCCTCGACAGGAGTAACACCGGGGAGCTGTTTTTT.

This clonotype has at least ten counts. This chain uses TRBV30 with TRBJ2-2; D is perhaps TRBD1 (6 bases). Germline values: CDR1 GTSNPN, CDR2 SVGIG (reference sequence). The CDR3 is 16 residues long. V was shortened by 1 base and J by 3 bases, with 15 bases between the two germline ends. CDR3 sequence reads: CAWSEIGSGDTGELFF. The CDR3 nucleotides read TGTGCCTGGAGTGAGATAGGGTCAGGGGACACCGGGGAGCTGTTTTTT.

This clonotype was observed at least ten times. CDR3 in DNA: TGCAGTGCTAGAAAGGGAGAGACCCAGTACTTC. Amino acids: CSARKGETQYF. The chain combines TRBV20-1 with TRBJ2-5; D uncertain. Germline V gene lookup returns CDR1 DFQATT and CDR2 SNEGSKA (reference sequence). The germline V and J ends were trimmed by 2 bases and 4 bases, with 5 bases remaining between them. The CDR3 totals 11 residues.

This clonotype was detected ten times or more. DNA of the CDR3: TGTGCCAGCAGCCCCGGACAGGGGTTAGGAGCTGGGGCCAACGTCCTGACTTTC. Protein: CASSPGQGLGAGANVLTF. This chain joins TRBV7-3 and TRBJ2-6; 9 nucleotides line up with TRBD1. The CDR3 totals 18 residues. The V gene's germline CDR1 is SGHTA and CDR2 FQGTGA. V was pared by 5 bases and J by 2 bases, with 10 bases of the junction left unmatched.

This clonotype was found many times. This chain links TRBV6-5 with TRBJ1-3, with TRBD1 identical over 10 bases. Trimming at V came to 6 bases and at J to 0 bases, leaving 5 bases not matched to a gene. CDR1 is MNHEY and CDR2 is SVGAGI in the germline V gene. This CDR3 has 16 residues. The CDR3 loop is CASRRQGANSGNTIYF. CDR3 coding DNA: TGTGCCAGCAGAAGACAGGGGGCTAACTCTGGAAACACCATATATTTT.

In this sample, this clonotype turned up many times. The chain uses TRBV19 and TRBJ1-5, with TRBD1 as a possible D gene (6 bases). V lost 5 bases, J lost 1 base, and 21 bases lay in between. The CDR3 totals 18 residues. Germline CDR1 and CDR2: LNHDA and SQIVND (reference sequence). The CDR3 spells CASSLYRDTGISNQPQHF. The CDR3 nucleotides are TGTGCCAGTAGTCTTTACCGGGACACAGGTATCAGCAATCAGCCCCAGCATTTT.

The table lists this clonotype with many counts. The genes are TRBV7-9 and TRBJ1-6, with TRBD1 identical over 8 bases. The CDR3 has 16 amino acids. The V and J ends lost 5 bases and 13 bases, in that order; junction bases with no gene match: 16. Germline values: CDR1 SEHNR, CDR2 FQNEAQ (reference sequence). The CDR3 loop is CASSPGGSWDGSPLHF. Written as DNA, the CDR3 is TGTGCCAGCAGCCCAGGGGGCTCGTGGGACGGGAGTCCCCTCCACTTT.

This clonotype was found many times. The chain carries TRBV27 and TRBJ1-1; 7 positions agree with TRBD1. The junction had 7 bases not matched to a gene; V was cut back by 4 bases and J by 5 bases. This CDR3 has 14 amino acids. Germline V gives CDR1 MNHEY, CDR2 SMNVEV (reference sequence). DNA of the CDR3: TGTGCCAGCAGTTATACAGGGGTCTCAACTGAAGCTTTCTTT. This gives the protein CASSYTGVSTEAFF.